This TCR beta chain was captured by sequencing in a study of memory CD4+ T cells and cytomegalovirus serostatus. Study-level points and caveats: A US-trained random forest predicted CMV serostatus with median AUC around 0.93.

This clone has only a few counts. The antigen is unknown. TCRdb keeps only in-frame clones here, not all; method: immunoSEQ multiplex PCR. The sample lists about 46,000 clones; around four fifths were seen once. Trimming took off 4 bases at V and 6 bases at J, with 13 bases between the two ends. The length of the CDR3 is 13 residues. Germline-derived CDR1 and CDR2 are MDHEN and SYDVKM. The sort gate was single viable CD3+CD4+CD8-CD45RO+ cells for memory CD4+ T cells. After thawing, CD4+ T cells were positively selected. The chain is built from TRBV28 and TRBJ2-7, with D uncertain. The sample taken for sequencing was memory CD4+ T cells from blood. This receptor was identified in an adult in good health and CMV-seronegative. The CDR3 region is CASSSSDPLEQYF. The CDR3 nucleotides are TGTGCCAGCAGTTCCTCGGATCCGCTCGAGCAGTACTTC.